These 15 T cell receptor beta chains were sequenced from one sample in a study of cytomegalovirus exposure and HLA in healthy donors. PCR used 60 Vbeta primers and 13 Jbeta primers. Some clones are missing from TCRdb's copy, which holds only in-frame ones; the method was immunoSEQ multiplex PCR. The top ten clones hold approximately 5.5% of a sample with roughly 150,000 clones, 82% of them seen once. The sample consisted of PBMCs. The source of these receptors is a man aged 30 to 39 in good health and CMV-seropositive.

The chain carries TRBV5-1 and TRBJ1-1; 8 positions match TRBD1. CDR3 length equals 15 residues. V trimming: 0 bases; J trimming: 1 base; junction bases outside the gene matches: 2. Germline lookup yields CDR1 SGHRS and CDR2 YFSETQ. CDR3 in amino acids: CASSLGGTGNTEAFF. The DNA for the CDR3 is TGCGCCAGCAGCTTGGGAGGGACAGGGAACACTGAAGCTTTCTTT.

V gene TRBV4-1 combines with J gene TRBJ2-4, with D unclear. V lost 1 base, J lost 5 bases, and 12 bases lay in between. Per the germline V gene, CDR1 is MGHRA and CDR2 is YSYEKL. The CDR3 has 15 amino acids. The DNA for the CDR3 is TGCGCCAGCAGCCAAGTTCCCCGTCCCGAAAACATTCAGTACTTC. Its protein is CASSQVPRPENIQYF.

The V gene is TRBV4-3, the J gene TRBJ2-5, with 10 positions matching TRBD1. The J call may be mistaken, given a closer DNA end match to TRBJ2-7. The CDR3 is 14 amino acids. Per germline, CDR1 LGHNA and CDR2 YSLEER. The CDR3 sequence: CASSEGQGMYEQYF. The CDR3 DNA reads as TGCGCCAGCAGCGAGGGACAGGGGATGTACGAGCAGTACTTC.

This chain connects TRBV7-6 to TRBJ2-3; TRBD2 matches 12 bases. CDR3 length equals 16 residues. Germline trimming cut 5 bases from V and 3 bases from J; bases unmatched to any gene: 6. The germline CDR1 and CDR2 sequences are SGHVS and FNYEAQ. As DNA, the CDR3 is TGTGCCAGCAGCGGACGACTAGCGGGAGTTACAGATACGCAGTATTTT. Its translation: CASSGRLAGVTDTQYF.

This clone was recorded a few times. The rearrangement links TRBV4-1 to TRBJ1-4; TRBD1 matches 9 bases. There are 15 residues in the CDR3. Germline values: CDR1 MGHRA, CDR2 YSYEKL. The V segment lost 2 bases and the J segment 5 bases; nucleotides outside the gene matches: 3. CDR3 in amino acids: CASSQTGTGNEKLFF. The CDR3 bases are TGCGCCAGCAGCCAAACCGGGACAGGGAATGAAAAACTGTTTTTT.

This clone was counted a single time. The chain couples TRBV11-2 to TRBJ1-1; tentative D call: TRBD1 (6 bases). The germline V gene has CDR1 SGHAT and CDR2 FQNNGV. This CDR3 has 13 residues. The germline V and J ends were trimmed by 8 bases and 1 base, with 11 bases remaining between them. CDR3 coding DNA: TGTGCCAGCGGACAGCTCTCGAACACTGAAGCTTTCTTT. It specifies CASGQLSNTEAFF.

CDR3 DNA sequence: TGTGCTAGTGGTTTCGGACAGCAAGAGACCCAGTACTTC. Its translation: CASGFGQQETQYF. This rearrangement joins TRBV12-5 to TRBJ2-5; D is perhaps TRBD1 (6 bases). The germline V gene encodes CDR1 LGHNT and CDR2 FRNRAP. V shed 3 bases and J shed 2 bases, with 7 bases lying between them. There are 13 residues in the CDR3.

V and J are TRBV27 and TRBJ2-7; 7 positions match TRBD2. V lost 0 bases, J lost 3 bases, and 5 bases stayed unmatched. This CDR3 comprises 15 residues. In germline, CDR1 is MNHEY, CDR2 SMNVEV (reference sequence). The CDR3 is CASSLSAGEYYEQYF. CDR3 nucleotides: TGTGCCAGCAGTTTATCGGCGGGGGAGTACTACGAGCAGTACTTC.

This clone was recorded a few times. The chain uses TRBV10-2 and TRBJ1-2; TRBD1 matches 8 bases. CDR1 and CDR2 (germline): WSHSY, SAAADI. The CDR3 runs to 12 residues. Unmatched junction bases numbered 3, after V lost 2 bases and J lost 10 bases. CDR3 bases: TGCGCCAGCAGTGAGGGGGACAGGTCCTACACCTTC. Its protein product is CASSEGDRSYTF.

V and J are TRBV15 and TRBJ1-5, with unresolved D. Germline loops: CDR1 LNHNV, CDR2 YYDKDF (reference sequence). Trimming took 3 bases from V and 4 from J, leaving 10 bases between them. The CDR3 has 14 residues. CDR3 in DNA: TGTGCCACCAGCAGGAGAAACCGAAATCAGCCCCAGCATTTT. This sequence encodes CATSRRNRNQPQHF.

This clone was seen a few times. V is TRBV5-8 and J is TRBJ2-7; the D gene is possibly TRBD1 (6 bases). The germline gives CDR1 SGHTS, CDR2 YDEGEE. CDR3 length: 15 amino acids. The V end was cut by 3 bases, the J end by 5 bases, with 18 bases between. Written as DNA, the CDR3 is TGTGCCAGCAGCTCAGGAACAGGGACGGTCCACGAGCAGTACTTC. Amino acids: CASSSGTGTVHEQYF. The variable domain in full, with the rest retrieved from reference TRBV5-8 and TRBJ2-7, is EAGVTQSPTHLIKTRGQQATLRCSPISGHTSVYWYQQALGLGLQFLLWYDEGEERNRGNFPPRFSGRQFPNYSSELNVNALELEDSALYLCASSSGTGTVHEQYFGPGTRLTVT.

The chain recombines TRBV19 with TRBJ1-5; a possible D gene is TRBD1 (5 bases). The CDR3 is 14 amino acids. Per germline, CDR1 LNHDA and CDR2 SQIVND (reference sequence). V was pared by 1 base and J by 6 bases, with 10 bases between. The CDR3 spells CASSIGREGQPQHF. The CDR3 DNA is TGTGCCAGTAGTATAGGCAGGGAAGGTCAGCCCCAGCATTTT.

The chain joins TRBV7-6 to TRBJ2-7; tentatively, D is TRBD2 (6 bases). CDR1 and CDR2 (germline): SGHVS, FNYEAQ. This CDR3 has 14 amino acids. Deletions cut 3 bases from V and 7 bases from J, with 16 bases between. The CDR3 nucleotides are TGTGCCAGCAGCTTGGACATCCACGGGGGAGAGCAGTACTTC. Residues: CASSLDIHGGEQYF.

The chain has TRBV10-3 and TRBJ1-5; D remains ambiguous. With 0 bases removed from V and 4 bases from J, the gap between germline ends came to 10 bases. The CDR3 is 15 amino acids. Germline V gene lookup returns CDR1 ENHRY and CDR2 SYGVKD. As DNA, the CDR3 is TGTGCCATCAGTGAGTCGATGTCACTAAATCAGCCCCAGCATTTT. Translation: CAISESMSLNQPQHF.

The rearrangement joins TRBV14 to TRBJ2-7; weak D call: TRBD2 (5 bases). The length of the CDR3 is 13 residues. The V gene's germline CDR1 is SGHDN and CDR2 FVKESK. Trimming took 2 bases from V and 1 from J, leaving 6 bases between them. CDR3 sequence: CASSQRGSYEQYF. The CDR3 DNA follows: TGTGCCAGCAGCCAACGCGGGTCCTACGAGCAGTACTTC.